The rows below give T cell receptor beta chains drawn from one sample of a study of blood T cell repertoires in COVID-19. Clones were sequenced by immunoSEQ multiplex PCR, and TCRdb holds only the in-frame ones, with some missing. The sample has 150,000 or so clones; approximately 80% are singletons. Source material: PBMCs or T cells enriched from blood (not recorded which). The receptors originated from a woman aged 45-60 years who had recovered from COVID-19. Each CDR3 is given with its conserved first and last residue. D genes are given only for firm matches. The listing skips clone size in some rows; elsewhere it reads once, few, many or a size class.

once	TRBD1	TRBV9	TRBJ1-4	TGTGCCAGCAGCGTCGGGACAGGAAATGAAAAACTGTTTTTT	CASSVGTGNEKLFF
.	.	TRBV5-4	TRBJ1-2	TGTGCCAGCAGCTTGGCAGGGGCCGAATCTAACTATGGCTACACCTTC	CASSLAGAESNYGYTF
once	.	TRBV7-2	TRBJ2-3	TGTGCCAGCAGCGGCAGGCTGGGACTCATATTCACAGATACGCAGTATTTT	CASSGRLGLIFTDTQYF
.	TRBD1	TRBV28	TRBJ1-4	TGTGCCAGCACCCTTGCGACAGGGTCAAAACTGTTTTTT	CASTLATGSKLFF
.	.	TRBV7-3	TRBJ2-3	TGTGCCAGCAGCCAGGCGGCAGGGAACACAGATACGCAGTATTTT	CASSQAAGNTDTQYF
.	TRBD1	TRBV18	TRBJ1-3	TGTGCCAGCTCACCCCGATTGGACAGGGGTCCGGGCTCCTCTGGAAACACCATATATTTT	CASSPRLDRGPGSSGNTIYF
once	.	TRBV14	TRBJ1-2	TGTGCCAGCAGCCGAGTACTAGGGGGTGATGGCTACACCTTC	CASSRVLGGDGYTF
once	.	TRBV6-5	TRBJ2-7	TGTGCCAGCAGTTACTCCAGGGAAAGCATGGGGGGCGAGCAGTACTTC	CASSYSRESMGGEQYF
.	.	TRBV11-2	TRBJ2-5	TGTGCCAGCAGCTCGATTGGAGGCGGGACCCAGTACTTC	CASSSIGGGTQYF
.	TRBD2	TRBV28	TRBJ2-1	TGTGCCAGCAGTACCCTGACTAGCGGGAGTCCGCAGTTCTTC	CASSTLTSGSPQFF
.	TRBD1	TRBV28	TRBJ1-5	TGTGCCAGCACCCCCGGGACAGGGGAATTCTCGCCCCAGCATTTT	CASTPGTGEFSPQHF
.	.	TRBV27	TRBJ2-7	TGTGCTCCCGAGGGAAACACCTACGAGCAGTACTTC	CAPEGNTYEQYF
.	.	TRBV3-1/TRBV3-2	TRBJ2-7	TGTGCCAGCAGCCCGTCCCCACTCGAGCAGTACTTC	CASSPSPLEQYF
.	.	TRBV28	TRBJ2-1	TGTGCCAGCAGTTTAACAGGGTTGGCCTACAATGAGCAGTTCTTC	CASSLTGLAYNEQFF
.	TRBD1	TRBV19	TRBJ2-2	TGTGCCAGTAGTGACAGGGCTGCCGGGGAGCTGTTTTTT	CASSDRAAGELFF
.	.	TRBV18	TRBJ2-6	TGTGCCAGCTCGCCAACAGGCTCTGGGGCCAACGTCCTGACTTTC	CASSPTGSGANVLTF
.	TRBD1	TRBV27	TRBJ1-2	TGTGCCAGCAGTTTTATGGCGGACAGGGTTACTGGCTACACCTTC	CASSFMADRVTGYTF
.	.	TRBV6-5	TRBJ1-6	TGTGCCAGCAGTTATTTTAGGGGTTCACCCCTCCACTTT	CASSYFRGSPLHF
.	TRBD1	TRBV4-2	TRBJ1-1	TGTGCCAGCAGCCAGGACAGGGACACTGAAGCTTTCTTT	CASSQDRDTEAFF
.	TRBD2	TRBV5-1	TRBJ2-3	TGCGCCAGCAGCGGAAGGACTAGCGGGAGAGGCTTAGGCACAGATACGCAGTATTTT	CASSGRTSGRGLGTDTQYF
.	TRBD1	TRBV27	TRBJ2-2	TGTGCCAGCAGTTTATGGGGACAGGGGTCGATCACCGGGGAGCTGTTTTTT	CASSLWGQGSITGELFF
.	.	TRBV19	TRBJ2-2	TGTGCCAGTAGTCCGGGGTCCAAACCCACCGGGGAGCTGTTTTTT	CASSPGSKPTGELFF
.	.	TRBV7-2	TRBJ1-4	TGTGCCAGCAGCCAGGCAACTAATGAAAAACTGTTTTTT	CASSQATNEKLFF
.	TRBD2	TRBV7-6	TRBJ2-2	TGTGCCAGCAGCCACCCCGGACTAGAGGGTTCTGTCGGGGAGCTGTTTTTT	CASSHPGLEGSVGELFF
once	.	TRBV29-1	TRBJ2-7	TGCAGCGTGGGATACGCGGGGCTCGAGCAGTACTTC	CSVGYAGLEQYF
.	.	TRBV7-2	TRBJ2-1	TGTGCCAGCAGCTTAGTCGGGGTTGGTTACAATGAGCAGTTCTTC	CASSLVGVGYNEQFF
.	.	TRBV4-2	TRBJ1-5	TGTGCCAGCAGCCAAGATAGCGGAGGCAATCAGCCCCAGCATTTT	CASSQDSGGNQPQHF
.	TRBD2	TRBV5-8	TRBJ2-2	TGTGCCAGCAGCTGGCTAGCGGGGAACACCGGGGAGCTGTTTTTT	CASSWLAGNTGELFF
.	TRBD2	TRBV14	TRBJ2-3	TGTGCCAGCAGCCAAGAGGCCCATCTAGCGGGAGGGGGAGATACGCAGTATTTT	CASSQEAHLAGGGDTQYF
.	.	TRBV7-9	TRBJ2-1	TGTGCCAGCAGCCAGGGCTCCTACAATGAGCAGTTCTTC	CASSQGSYNEQFF
.	.	TRBV12-3/TRBV12-4	TRBJ1-2	TGTGCCAGCAGACATTATTCCCTCTATGGCTACACCTTC	CASRHYSLYGYTF
.	.	TRBV27	TRBJ2-1	TGTGCCAGCAGTTTATCTAGCGGCAATGAGCAGTTCTTC	CASSLSSGNEQFF
.	TRBD2	TRBV27	TRBJ2-7	TGTGCCAGCAGTCTCCGGGTAGCGGGGGTGATCGAGCAGTACTTC	CASSLRVAGVIEQYF
.	.	TRBV7-2	TRBJ2-2	TGTGCCAGCAGCCCCCGGTATAGCCTTGCCACCGGGGAGCTGTTTTTT	CASSPRYSLATGELFF
.	.	TRBV7-2	TRBJ1-5	TGTGCCAGCAGCTTAGATCGGTCGGCGGGCAATCAGCCCCAGCATTTT	CASSLDRSAGNQPQHF
.	TRBD2	TRBV7-9	TRBJ2-1	TGTGCCAGCAGCTTAATTGGCGGGAGGATTTACAATGAGCAGTTCTTC	CASSLIGGRIYNEQFF
.	.	TRBV3-1/TRBV3-2	TRBJ1-4	TGTGCCAGCAGCCAATCCCTAATGGGCATTCTGGAAAAACTGTTTTTT	CASSQSLMGILEKLFF
.	.	TRBV7-6	TRBJ1-1	TGTGCCAGCAGCTTAGGGCGGGGAGATGAAGCTTTCTTT	CASSLGRGDEAFF
.	.	TRBV11-2	TRBJ2-2	TGTGCCAGCAGCTTAACTCCGAACACCGGGGAGCTGTTTTTT	CASSLTPNTGELFF
.	TRBD1	TRBV5-1	TRBJ2-2	TGCGCCAGCAGCCTCGGGACAGGGAACACCGGGGAGCTGTTTTTT	CASSLGTGNTGELFF